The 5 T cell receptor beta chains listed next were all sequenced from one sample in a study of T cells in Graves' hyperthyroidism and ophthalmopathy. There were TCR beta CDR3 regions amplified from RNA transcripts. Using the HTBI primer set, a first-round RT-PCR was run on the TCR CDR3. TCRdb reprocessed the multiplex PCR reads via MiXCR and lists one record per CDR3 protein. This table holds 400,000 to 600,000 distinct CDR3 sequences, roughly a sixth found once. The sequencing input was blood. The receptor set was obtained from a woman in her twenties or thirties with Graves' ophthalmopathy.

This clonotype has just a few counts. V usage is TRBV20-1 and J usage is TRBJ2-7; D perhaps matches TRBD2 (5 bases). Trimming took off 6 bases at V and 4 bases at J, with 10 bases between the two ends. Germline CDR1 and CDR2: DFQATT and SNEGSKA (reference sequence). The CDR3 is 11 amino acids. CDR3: CSAYSEYEQYF. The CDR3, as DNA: TGCAGTGCCTATAGCGAGTACGAGCAGTACTTC.

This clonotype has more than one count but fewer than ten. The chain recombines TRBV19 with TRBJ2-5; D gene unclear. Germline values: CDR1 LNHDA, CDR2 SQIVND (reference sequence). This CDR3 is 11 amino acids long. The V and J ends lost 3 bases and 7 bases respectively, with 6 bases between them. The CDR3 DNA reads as TGTGCCAGTAGTATTGAGAGGACCCAGTACTTC. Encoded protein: CASSIERTQYF. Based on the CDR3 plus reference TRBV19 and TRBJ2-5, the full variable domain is DGGITQSPKYLFRKEGQNVTLSCEQNLNHDAMYWYRQDPGQGLRLIYYSQIVNDFQKGDIAEGYSVSREKKESFPLTVTSAQKNPTAFYLCASSIERTQYFGPGTRLLVL.

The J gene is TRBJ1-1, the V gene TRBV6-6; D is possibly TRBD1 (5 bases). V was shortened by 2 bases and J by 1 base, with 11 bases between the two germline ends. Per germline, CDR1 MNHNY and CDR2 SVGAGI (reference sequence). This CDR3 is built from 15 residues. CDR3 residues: CASSYTTVGNTEAFF. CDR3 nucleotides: TGTGCCAGCAGTTACACGACAGTTGGGAACACTGAAGCTTTCTTT.

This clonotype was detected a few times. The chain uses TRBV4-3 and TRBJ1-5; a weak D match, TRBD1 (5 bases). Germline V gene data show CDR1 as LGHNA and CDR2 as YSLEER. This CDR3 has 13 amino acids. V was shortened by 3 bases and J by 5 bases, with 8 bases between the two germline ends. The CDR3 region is CASSQDMYQPQHF. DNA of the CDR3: TGCGCCAGCAGCCAGGACATGTATCAGCCCCAGCATTTT.

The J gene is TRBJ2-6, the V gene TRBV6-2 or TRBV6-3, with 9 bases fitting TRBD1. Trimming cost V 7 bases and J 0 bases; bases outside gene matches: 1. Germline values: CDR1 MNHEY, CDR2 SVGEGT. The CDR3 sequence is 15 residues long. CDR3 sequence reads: CASKTGGSGANVLTF. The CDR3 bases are TGTGCCAGCAAGACAGGGGGCTCTGGGGCCAACGTCCTGACTTTC.